The rows below give T cell receptor beta chains drawn from one sample of a study of Ad26.COV2.S vaccination and SARS-CoV-2 variants. Sequencing was performed with immunoSEQ multiplex PCR; in TCRdb, only in-frame clones are kept and a portion is missing. The profile shows just over 350,000 clones, 92% of them singletons. Sequences were derived from peripheral blood, sampled after recovery from COVID-19. Receptors were obtained from a human donor who had recovered from COVID-19. CDR3s include the opening cysteine and the closing phenylalanine or tryptophan. Each record gives: clone size, V gene, CDR3 length, J gene, D gene, CDR3 DNA, CDR3 protein. D genes are given only for firm matches. The size field is filled for only some rows; it gives once, few, many or a size class.

abundance: NA
v_gene: TRBV15
len: 14
j_gene: TRBJ2-7
d_gene: NA
CDR3nt: TGTGCCACCAGCAGAGGGGTCGGATCCTACGAGCAGTACTTC
CDR3aa: CATSRGVGSYEQYF

abundance: NA
v_gene: TRBV11-3
len: 13
j_gene: TRBJ2-2
d_gene: TRBD1
CDR3nt: TGTGCCAGCGGGGACAGGGGGGACGGGGAGCTGTTTTTT
CDR3aa: CASGDRGDGELFF

abundance: NA
v_gene: TRBV7-9
len: 13
j_gene: TRBJ1-2
d_gene: NA
CDR3nt: TGTGCCAGCAGCTTCGGGACTGACCGGAGCTACACCTTC
CDR3aa: CASSFGTDRSYTF

abundance: NA
v_gene: TRBV7-8
len: 15
j_gene: TRBJ1-1
d_gene: TRBD1
CDR3nt: TGTGCCAGCAGCTTACTGACAGGGACGAACACTGAAGCTTTCTTT
CDR3aa: CASSLLTGTNTEAFF

abundance: NA
v_gene: TRBV7-2
len: 15
j_gene: TRBJ2-3
d_gene: NA
CDR3nt: TGTGCCAGCAGCCAAAGGGGCCGAGGAGGAGATACGCAGTATTTT
CDR3aa: CASSQRGRGGDTQYF

abundance: NA
v_gene: TRBV6-5
len: 15
j_gene: TRBJ1-2
d_gene: NA
CDR3nt: TGTGCCAGCAGTCCCGGGACGCCGGCTAACTATGGCTACACCTTC
CDR3aa: CASSPGTPANYGYTF

abundance: NA
v_gene: TRBV4-1
len: 14
j_gene: TRBJ1-1
d_gene: NA
CDR3nt: TGCGCCAGCAGCGACGGGGCCATGAACACTGAAGCTTTCTTT
CDR3aa: CASSDGAMNTEAFF

abundance: NA
v_gene: TRBV7-3
len: 13
j_gene: TRBJ1-1
d_gene: NA
CDR3nt: TGTGCCAGCGCACTTACAGCCAGCACTGAAGCTTTCTTT
CDR3aa: CASALTASTEAFF

abundance: NA
v_gene: TRBV7-9
len: 16
j_gene: TRBJ2-7
d_gene: TRBD2
CDR3nt: TGTGCCAGCAGCTTCCCCCTAGCGGGGGGCCCCTACGAGCAGTACTTC
CDR3aa: CASSFPLAGGPYEQYF

abundance: NA
v_gene: TRBV10-1
len: 13
j_gene: TRBJ2-1
d_gene: NA
CDR3nt: TGCGCCAGCAGTGAGTCGGGAAGGGATGAGCAGTTCTTC
CDR3aa: CASSESGRDEQFF

abundance: NA
v_gene: TRBV2
len: 15
j_gene: TRBJ2-5
d_gene: NA
CDR3nt: TGTGCCAGCAGTCCAGGCTCTGGATCTCGAGAGACCCAGTACTTC
CDR3aa: CASSPGSGSRETQYF

abundance: once
v_gene: TRBV11-3
len: 14
j_gene: TRBJ2-1
d_gene: NA
CDR3nt: TGTGCCAGCAGCTTAGAGGGCCCTTACAATGAGCAGTTCTTC
CDR3aa: CASSLEGPYNEQFF

abundance: NA
v_gene: TRBV10-3
len: 13
j_gene: TRBJ2-2
d_gene: TRBD1
CDR3nt: TGTGCCATCACCTGGGACAGGGCCGGGGAGCTGTTTTTT
CDR3aa: CAITWDRAGELFF

abundance: NA
v_gene: TRBV10-2
len: 14
j_gene: TRBJ2-2
d_gene: NA
CDR3nt: TGCGCCAGCAGTGAGTTTAAGGGTACTGGGGAGCTGTTTTTT
CDR3aa: CASSEFKGTGELFF

abundance: NA
v_gene: TRBV2
len: 18
j_gene: TRBJ2-1
d_gene: TRBD2
CDR3nt: TGTGCCAGCAGTGAGTGGGCTAGCGGGGGCCCCGTCTACAGTGAGCAGTTCTTC
CDR3aa: CASSEWASGGPVYSEQFF

abundance: NA
v_gene: TRBV23-1
len: 15
j_gene: TRBJ1-1
d_gene: NA
CDR3nt: TGCGCCAGCAGTCGACGGGACGGAAACGCCACTGAAGCTTTCTTT
CDR3aa: CASSRRDGNATEAFF

abundance: NA
v_gene: TRBV2
len: 15
j_gene: TRBJ2-3
d_gene: NA
CDR3nt: TGTGCCAGCAATCAGGGAACTATTAGCACAGATACGCAGTATTTT
CDR3aa: CASNQGTISTDTQYF

abundance: NA
v_gene: TRBV9
len: 13
j_gene: TRBJ2-2
d_gene: NA
CDR3nt: TGTGCCAGCAGCCGACGGGTCACCGGGGAGCTGTTTTTT
CDR3aa: CASSRRVTGELFF

abundance: NA
v_gene: TRBV7-9
len: 14
j_gene: TRBJ1-4
d_gene: NA
CDR3nt: TGTGCCAGCAGCTTAGGGGGAAATAATGAAAAACTGTTTTTT
CDR3aa: CASSLGGNNEKLFF

abundance: NA
v_gene: TRBV15
len: 18
j_gene: TRBJ1-3
d_gene: NA
CDR3nt: TGTGCCACCAGCAGAGATTCCCATGGGACGGTCTCTGGAAACACCATATATTTT
CDR3aa: CATSRDSHGTVSGNTIYF

abundance: NA
v_gene: TRBV11-2
len: 15
j_gene: TRBJ2-5
d_gene: TRBD2
CDR3nt: TGTGCCAGCAGCTTAGATGGGACTAGCCGGGAGACCCAGTACTTC
CDR3aa: CASSLDGTSRETQYF

abundance: NA
v_gene: TRBV2
len: 14
j_gene: TRBJ1-5
d_gene: NA
CDR3nt: TGTGCCAGCAGTGAAGAGAGACAGGCTCGGCCCCAGCATTTT
CDR3aa: CASSEERQARPQHF

abundance: NA
v_gene: TRBV5-1
len: 16
j_gene: TRBJ1-4
d_gene: NA
CDR3nt: TGCGCCAGCAGCTTGGGGTCATTTGCAACTAATGAAAAACTGTTTTTT
CDR3aa: CASSLGSFATNEKLFF